This section outlines one TCR beta chain sequence together with its context. Its antigen is not identified. Assay: immunoSEQ multiplex PCR; the TCRdb copy retains only in-frame clones and omits some. This sample has hundreds of thousands of clones, with around 92% found just once. The treatment denotes: roughly 20 received Ad26.COV2.S at low or high dose, single or two shots; roughly five received placebo; per-sample allocation not given. Sampling occurred on day 63 after the first vaccine or placebo injection. The data were taken from a study of Ad26.COV2.S vaccination and SARS-CoV-2 variants. About the study: Enrolled in COV1001, the donor was in the Ad26.COV2.S trial arm, which received the vaccine.

The CDR3 sequence is 13 residues long. From germline, CDR1 is WSHSY and CDR2 SAAADI. V shed 7 bases, J shed 5 bases, and the junction held 4 bases outside the gene matches. Study-wide points: Ad26.COV2.S recipients had broader spike-specific TCRs (P = 0.0014).

Sequencing used peripheral blood, obtained in a trial of Ad26.COV2.S vaccine versus placebo. The receptor's source is a person between 18 and 60 years old who received the Ad26.COV2.S COVID-19 vaccine or a placebo. The chain couples TRBV10-2 to TRBJ2-3, with TRBD2 matching over 9 bases. CDR3 DNA sequence: TGCGCCAGCATAGCGGGAGCGATAGATACGCAGTATTTT. Translation: CASIAGAIDTQYF.